This entry is about one TCR beta chain. One end of the junction does not line up with germline, which may come from a read error. These data belong to a study of shared T cell receptors in the human thymus. Clones were read by immunoSEQ multiplex PCR, and TCRdb kept only the in-frame ones, dropping some. This table holds fewer than 700,000 clones, 88% found once. The CDR3 totals 18 residues. Germline lookup yields CDR1 SSHAT and CDR2 FNYEAQ (reference sequence). These records were also assigned to another study, of human thymus T cells. This second study notes: Samples came from healthy Finnish infants during open corrective cardiac surgery. Thymic samples were excised during corrective heart operations. Blood and thymic repertoires both appeared biased in V and J gene usage. Related work found strong thymic repertoire overlap between unrelated individuals.

Specimen: thymocytes. The rearrangement links TRBV7-7 to TRBJ2-1, with 13 bases identical to TRBD2. The TCR was taken from a boy younger than two with a congenital heart defect. The DNA of the CDR3 is TGTGCTAGCAGCCCCCGGACTAGCGGGAGTCACTCCTACAATGAGCAGTTCTTC. Protein product: CASSPRTSGSHSYNEQFF.